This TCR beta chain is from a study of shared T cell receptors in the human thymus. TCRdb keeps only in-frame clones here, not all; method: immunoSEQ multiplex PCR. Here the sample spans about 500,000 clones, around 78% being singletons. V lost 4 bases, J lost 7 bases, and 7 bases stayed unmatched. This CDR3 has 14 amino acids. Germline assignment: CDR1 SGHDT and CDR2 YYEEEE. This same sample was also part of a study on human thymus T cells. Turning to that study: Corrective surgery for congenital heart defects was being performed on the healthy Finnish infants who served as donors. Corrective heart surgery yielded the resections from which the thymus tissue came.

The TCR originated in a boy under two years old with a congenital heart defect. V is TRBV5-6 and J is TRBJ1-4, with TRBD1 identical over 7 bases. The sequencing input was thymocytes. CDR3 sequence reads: CASSKTGWSEKLFF. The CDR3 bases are TGTGCCAGCAGCAAGACAGGGTGGAGTGAAAAACTGTTTTTT.